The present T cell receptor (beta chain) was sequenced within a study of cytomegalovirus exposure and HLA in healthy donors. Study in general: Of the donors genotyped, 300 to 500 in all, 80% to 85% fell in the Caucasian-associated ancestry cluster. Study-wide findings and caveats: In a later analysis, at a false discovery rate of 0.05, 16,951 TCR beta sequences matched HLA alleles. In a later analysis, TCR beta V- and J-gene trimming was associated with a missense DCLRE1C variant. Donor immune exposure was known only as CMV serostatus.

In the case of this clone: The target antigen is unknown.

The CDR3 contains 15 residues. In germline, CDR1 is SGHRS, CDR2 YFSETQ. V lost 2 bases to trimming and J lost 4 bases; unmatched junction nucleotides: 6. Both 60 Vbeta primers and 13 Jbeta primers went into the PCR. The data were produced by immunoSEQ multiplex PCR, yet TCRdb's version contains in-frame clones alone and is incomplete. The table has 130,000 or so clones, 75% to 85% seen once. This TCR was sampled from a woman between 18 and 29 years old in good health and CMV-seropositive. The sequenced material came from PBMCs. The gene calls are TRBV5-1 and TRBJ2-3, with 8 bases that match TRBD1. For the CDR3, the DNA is TGCGCCAGCAGCTTTGGCCAGGGGGCCGCAGATACGCAGTATTTT. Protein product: CASSFGQGAADTQYF. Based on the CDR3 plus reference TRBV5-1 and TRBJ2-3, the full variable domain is KAGVTQTPRYLIKTRGQQVTLSCSPISGHRSVSWYQQTPGQGLQFLFEYFSETQRNKGNFPGRFSGRQFSNSRSEMNVSTLELGDSALYLCASSFGQGAADTQYFGPGTRLTVL.